The T cell receptor beta chain described here comes from a study of blood T cell repertoires in COVID-19. This clone was counted a single time. Generated by immunoSEQ multiplex PCR, the TCRdb table keeps only in-frame clones and is missing some. The table shows around 59,000 clones, with 70% to 85% occurring only once. Trimming cost V 1 base and J 4 bases, with 13 bases left between them. CDR1 is SGHNT and CDR2 is YENEEA in the germline V gene. The CDR3 totals 16 residues. The sequenced sample consisted of peripheral blood. V gene TRBV11-3 combines with J gene TRBJ2-2; possible D gene TRBD1, 5 bases. The sequence came from a man older than 75 with acute or convalescent COVID-19. DNA of the CDR3: TGTGCCAGCAGCTTAGCTCAGGGAATTATCACCGGGGAGCTGTTTTTT. It yields the protein CASSLAQGIITGELFF.